The TCR beta chain under discussion was sequenced for a study of T cell changes during pregnancy in multiple sclerosis. Repertoires were generated with immunoSEQ multiplex PCR, while TCRdb's copy carries only in-frame clones and drops some. The sample gives about 64,000 clones, roughly 90% of which show up once; 1.3% is in the top ten. V lost 4 bases and J lost 4, with 17 bases in between. Germline V gene data show CDR1 as SGHNT and CDR2 as YYREEE (reference sequence). The length of the CDR3 is 15 residues. This sequence joins TRBV5-4 and TRBJ1-1, with D uncertain. The sequence came from a female donor with multiple sclerosis, enrolled in a pregnancy study. The source material was peripheral blood, sampled in the second trimester of pregnancy. DNA for the CDR3: TGTGCCAGCAGCCCCGGCTCGAGACTCGGCACTGAAGCTTTCTTT. Translated: CASSPGSRLGTEAFF.